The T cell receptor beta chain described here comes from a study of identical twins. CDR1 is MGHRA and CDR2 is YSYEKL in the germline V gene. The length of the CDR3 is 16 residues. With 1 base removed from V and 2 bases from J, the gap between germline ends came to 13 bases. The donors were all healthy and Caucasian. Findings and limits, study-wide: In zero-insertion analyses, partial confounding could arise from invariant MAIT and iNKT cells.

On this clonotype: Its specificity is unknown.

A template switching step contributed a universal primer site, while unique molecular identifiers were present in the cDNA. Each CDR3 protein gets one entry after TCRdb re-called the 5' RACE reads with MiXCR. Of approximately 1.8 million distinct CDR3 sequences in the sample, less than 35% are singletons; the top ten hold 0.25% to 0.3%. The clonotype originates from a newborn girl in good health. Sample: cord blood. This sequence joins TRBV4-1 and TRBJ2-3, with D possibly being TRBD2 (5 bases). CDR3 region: CASSQVVRLHTDTQYF. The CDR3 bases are TGCGCCAGCAGCCAAGTCGTGAGACTACACACAGATACGCAGTATTTT.